Listed below are T cell receptor beta chains from one sample, sequenced in a study of PD-L1 blockade in urothelial cancer. Only in-frame clones appear in the TCRdb table, and some are missing; sequencing was by immunoSEQ multiplex PCR. Of about 38,000 clones in the sample, around 89% were seen once. Sample: PBMCs, taken around atezolizumab (anti-PD-L1) treatment. These receptors all come from a man in his 60s with urothelial cancer. CDR3s include the opening cysteine and the closing phenylalanine or tryptophan. The order of the fields is CDR3 DNA, CDR3 protein, D gene, clone size, CDR3 length, V gene, J gene. A D gene is named only where the DNA matches it firmly. Clone size, where shown, is once, few, many, or a class for clones that have expanded.

TGCGCCAGCAGCCGAGGGGACAGGGGGCCAGACGAGCAGTACTTC	CASSRGDRGPDEQYF	TRBD1	.	15	TRBV5-1	TRBJ2-7
TGTGCCAGCAGCTTGGGTTCAGGGTGGGACAATGAGCAGTTCTTC	CASSLGSGWDNEQFF	.	few	15	TRBV5-8	TRBJ2-1
TGTGCCAGCAGACCAGGGATCCCTGGCTACACCTTC	CASRPGIPGYTF	.	.	12	TRBV28	TRBJ1-2
TGCGCCAGCAGCCTCGGGACTAGCGGCCCCTACGAGCAGTACTTC	CASSLGTSGPYEQYF	TRBD2	.	15	TRBV5-1	TRBJ2-7
TGTGCCAGCAGCTTAGAGCCAGGGAACTATGGCTACACCTTC	CASSLEPGNYGYTF	.	once	14	TRBV7-2	TRBJ1-2
TGTGCCAGCATGGTAAGAGGCGAAGCTTTCTTT	CASMVRGEAFF	.	.	11	TRBV28	TRBJ1-1
TGCGCCAGCAGCTCAGCGGGCTTCGCTTGGAATTCACCCCTCCACTTT	CASSSAGFAWNSPLHF	.	few	16	TRBV5-1	TRBJ1-6
TGTGCCAGCAGCTCCAGGTTTTGGGCTACAGATACGCAGTATTTT	CASSSRFWATDTQYF	.	.	15	TRBV7-8	TRBJ2-3
TGTGCCCAGATTCCGGGGTCCGGGCCCCTCGAGCAGTACTTC	CAQIPGSGPLEQYF	.	.	14	TRBV30	TRBJ2-7
TGCAGCGTTGAGGTTGGCAGGGCGAACACCGGGGAGCTGTTTTTT	CSVEVGRANTGELFF	.	.	15	TRBV29-1	TRBJ2-2
TGTGCCAGCAGCCCGAGCGGGAACCAAGAGACCCAGTACTTC	CASSPSGNQETQYF	TRBD2	.	14	TRBV7-6	TRBJ2-5
TGTGCCTGGAGTTGGGACACACCCTTACCGGCAGATACGCAGTATTTT	CAWSWDTPLPADTQYF	.	.	16	TRBV30	TRBJ2-3
TGTGCCAGTAGTGTGGGACCGCTCGGAGGGGGCTACACCTTC	CASSVGPLGGGYTF	.	.	14	TRBV19	TRBJ1-2
TGTGCCATCAGTGACCCGACAAATATGGGGGAGGGCAATCAGCCCCAGCATTTT	CAISDPTNMGEGNQPQHF	.	.	18	TRBV10-3	TRBJ1-5
TGTGCCAGCAGCGCCGACAGGGGGAGAGAGACCCAGTACTTC	CASSADRGRETQYF	TRBD1	.	14	TRBV7-2	TRBJ2-5
TGTGCCAGCAGCAAAGACGGGTACGAGCAGTACTTC	CASSKDGYEQYF	.	.	12	TRBV5-6	TRBJ2-7
TGTGCCAGCAGTGGCGGACAGGGGAGAAACACCGGGGAGCTGTTTTTT	CASSGGQGRNTGELFF	TRBD1	.	16	TRBV25-1	TRBJ2-2
TGTGCCATCAGCCCGCAGGGCCCGGGGGATCAGCCCCAGCATTTT	CAISPQGPGDQPQHF	.	.	15	TRBV10-3	TRBJ1-5
TGCGCCAGCACGGTCAGCGAAGATGGCTACACCTTC	CASTVSEDGYTF	.	once	12	TRBV4-3	TRBJ1-2
TGTGCCAGCAGTTACGGTGCAGGCTACAATGAGCAGTTCTTC	CASSYGAGYNEQFF	.	once	14	TRBV6-6	TRBJ2-1
TGCAGCGTTGGCGGGCAGTCAGGAAACACCATATATTTT	CSVGGQSGNTIYF	.	.	13	TRBV29-1	TRBJ1-3
TGCAGCGTTGATTTCCGTATGGGGGGCCAAGAGACCCAGTACTTC	CSVDFRMGGQETQYF	.	.	15	TRBV29-1	TRBJ2-5
TGTGCCAGCCGTCCCCAGGGACTGGCCTACGAGCAGTACTTC	CASRPQGLAYEQYF	.	once	14	TRBV7-2	TRBJ2-7
TGTGCCAGCAGCTTAAACTCCCAAGAGACCCAGTACTTC	CASSLNSQETQYF	.	.	13	TRBV7-2	TRBJ2-5
TGCGCCAGCAGCTTTCGGAGCGGGGCCTACAATGAGCAGTTCTTC	CASSFRSGAYNEQFF	TRBD2	few	15	TRBV5-1	TRBJ2-1
TGTGCCAGCAGCGCCGGGCTAGCGGGGGCCACAGATACGCAGTATTTT	CASSAGLAGATDTQYF	TRBD2	.	16	TRBV5-6	TRBJ2-3
TGCGCCAGCAGCTTGTTCAGCGCAGATACGCAGTATTTT	CASSLFSADTQYF	.	.	13	TRBV5-1	TRBJ2-3
TGCGCCAGCAGCTTGGATGAAGGGGTTGGTGGGGCCAACGTCCTGACTTTC	CASSLDEGVGGANVLTF	.	.	17	TRBV5-1	TRBJ2-6
TGTGCCAGCTTGAGGTCAGGGTTCACAGATACGCAGTATTTT	CASLRSGFTDTQYF	.	.	14	TRBV2	TRBJ2-3
TGTGCCAGCAGTCAGCTCGGGGGGGTAGGGTATGGCTACACCTTC	CASSQLGGVGYGYTF	.	.	15	TRBV6-1	TRBJ1-2
TGTGCCAGCAGCTCCGTCGGGGCCCGGGGGGAGTTCTTC	CASSSVGARGEFF	TRBD2	.	13	TRBV7-3	TRBJ2-1
TGTGCCAGCAGCCCTTCAGGGGCCCGGGAGCTGTTTTTT	CASSPSGARELFF	.	.	13	TRBV7-3	TRBJ2-2
TGTGCCAGCAGGGGGGAGGGGAGAGAGACCCAGTACTTC	CASRGEGRETQYF	TRBD2	.	13	TRBV7-2	TRBJ2-5
TGTGCCACCTCAGGGCCCGGGGAGACCCAGTACTTC	CATSGPGETQYF	.	.	12	TRBV10-3	TRBJ2-5
TGTGCCAGCAGCGGGAGCTCTGGGGGGTTCTCCTACGAGCAGTACTTC	CASSGSSGGFSYEQYF	.	.	16	TRBV9	TRBJ2-7
TGTGCCTCGAAAGGACTAGTCTACGAGCAGTACTTC	CASKGLVYEQYF	TRBD2	.	12	TRBV2	TRBJ2-7
TGCAGTGCTAGGGCAGAAGAGACCCAGTACTTC	CSARAEETQYF	.	.	11	TRBV20-1	TRBJ2-5
TGTGCCGCCGAAGGGACAGGCTTCCCTTTATTTGGCTACACCTTC	CAAEGTGFPLFGYTF	TRBD1	once	15	TRBV28	TRBJ1-2
TGTGCCAGCAGCTTCGGGGTTGGAGAGGAGCAGTTCTTC	CASSFGVGEEQFF	.	.	13	TRBV5-4	TRBJ2-1
TGTGCTAGTGGTCAGAACAATGAGCAGTTCTTC	CASGQNNEQFF	.	once	11	TRBV12-5	TRBJ2-1
TGTGCCAGCAGTGTAGCGGGAAGGGAGACCCAGTACTTC	CASSVAGRETQYF	TRBD2	.	13	TRBV9	TRBJ2-5
TGTGCCAGCAGTTTCCCAAAGAACACTGAAGCTTTCTTT	CASSFPKNTEAFF	.	.	13	TRBV28	TRBJ1-1
TGTGCCAGCAGCCGAGGGGGCTCGGGGGAAAAACTGTTTTTT	CASSRGGSGEKLFF	TRBD1	.	14	TRBV2	TRBJ1-4
TGTGCCAGCAGTGCCAGAGAGGGACACGGAAACACCATATATTTT	CASSAREGHGNTIYF	.	.	15	TRBV6-4	TRBJ1-3
TGTGCCAGCAGCCCGGGACTAGCGGGAAACATTCAGTACTTC	CASSPGLAGNIQYF	TRBD2	.	14	TRBV11-2	TRBJ2-4
TGTGCCAGCAGTCCGGGGGACAGGCAGAACTATGGCTACACCTTC	CASSPGDRQNYGYTF	TRBD1	.	15	TRBV27	TRBJ1-2
TGTGCCAGCAGCCAGCAAGGGGAATCTGAAGCTTTCTTT	CASSQQGESEAFF	.	.	13	TRBV7-9	TRBJ1-1
TGTGCCAGCAGCGCCTTTTCGACTAGCGGTATTACTAATGAGCAGTTCTTC	CASSAFSTSGITNEQFF	TRBD2	.	17	TRBV9	TRBJ2-1
TGTGCCAGCAGCGCGGCGGGAGGCCACACCGGGGAGCTGTTTTTT	CASSAAGGHTGELFF	TRBD2	.	15	TRBV6-5	TRBJ2-2
TGTGCCAGCAGCGTAGGTGGGGGGGCTTGGGAGACCCAGTACTTC	CASSVGGGAWETQYF	.	.	15	TRBV9	TRBJ2-5
TGTGCCAGCCAGACAGGGTCCTATCAGCCCCAGCATTTT	CASQTGSYQPQHF	TRBD1	.	13	TRBV2	TRBJ1-5
TGTGCCAGCAGTTCAGTGGGGCTGAACACCGGGGAGCTGTTTTTT	CASSSVGLNTGELFF	.	.	15	TRBV27	TRBJ2-2
TGTGCCAGCAGTGAAGCACCCCAGGTTCGTGGCTACACCTTC	CASSEAPQVRGYTF	.	.	14	TRBV6-1	TRBJ1-2